This T cell receptor beta chain is drawn from a study of T cell changes during pregnancy in multiple sclerosis. Sequencing was performed with immunoSEQ multiplex PCR; in TCRdb, only in-frame clones are kept and a portion is missing. The data hold about 35,000 clones, with 80% to 95% observed a single time. The sequencing here drew on CD4+ T cells from peripheral blood mononuclear cells, taken in the third trimester of pregnancy. The sequence was collected from a female donor in good health, enrolled as a control in a pregnancy study.

The CDR3 DNA is TGTGCCTGGAGTGTACAGGGACGTTCACCCCTCCACTTT. Protein product: CAWSVQGRSPLHF. V usage is TRBV30 and J usage is TRBJ1-6, with a weak D call TRBD1 (6 bases). This CDR3 has 13 amino acids. V gave up 0 bases and J gave up 9 bases, with 9 bases separating them. Germline assignment: CDR1 GTSNPN and CDR2 SVGIG (reference sequence).